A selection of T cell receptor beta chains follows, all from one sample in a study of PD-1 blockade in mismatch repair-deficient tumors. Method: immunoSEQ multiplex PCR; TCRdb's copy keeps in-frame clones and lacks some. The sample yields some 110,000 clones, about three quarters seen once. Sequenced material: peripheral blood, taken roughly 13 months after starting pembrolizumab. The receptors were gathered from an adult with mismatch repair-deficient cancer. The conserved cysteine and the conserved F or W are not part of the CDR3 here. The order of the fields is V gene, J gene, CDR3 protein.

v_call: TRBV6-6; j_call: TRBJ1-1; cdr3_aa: ASSYSSEGITEAF
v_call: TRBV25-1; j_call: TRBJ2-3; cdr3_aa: ASSEFRGDTQY
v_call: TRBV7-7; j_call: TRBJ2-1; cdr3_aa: ASSLQGGGGNEQF
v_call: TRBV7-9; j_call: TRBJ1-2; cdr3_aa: ASSLVVGPDGGYT
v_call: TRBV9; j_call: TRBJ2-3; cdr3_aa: ASSDVADTQY
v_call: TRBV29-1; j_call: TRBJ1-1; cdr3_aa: SVSLGGTTEAF
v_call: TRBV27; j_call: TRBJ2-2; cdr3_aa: ASSSGTGYTGELF
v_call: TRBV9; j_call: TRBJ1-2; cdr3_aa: ASSQAAGSYYGYT
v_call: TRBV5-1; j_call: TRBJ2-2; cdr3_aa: ASSLGRGNTGELF
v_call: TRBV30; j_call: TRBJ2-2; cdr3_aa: AGRGASNTGELF
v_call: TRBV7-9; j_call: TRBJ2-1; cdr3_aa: ASSLEDNEQF
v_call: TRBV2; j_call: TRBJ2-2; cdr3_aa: ASSRTGSLKF
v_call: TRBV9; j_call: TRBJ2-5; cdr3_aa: ASSPALAETQY
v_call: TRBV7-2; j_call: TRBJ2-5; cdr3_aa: ASSRRRKETQY
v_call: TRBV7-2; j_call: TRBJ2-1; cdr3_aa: ASSLVSGQNEQF
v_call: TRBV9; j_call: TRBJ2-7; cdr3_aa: ASSGGQGGYEQY
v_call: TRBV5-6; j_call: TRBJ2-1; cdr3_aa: ASSLEQLRSYNEQF
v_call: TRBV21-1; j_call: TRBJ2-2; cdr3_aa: ASRLKRGRNTGELF
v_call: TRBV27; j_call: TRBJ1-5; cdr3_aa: ASSLGQGFQPQH
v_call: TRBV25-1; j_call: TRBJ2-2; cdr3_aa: ASSELGVAGELF
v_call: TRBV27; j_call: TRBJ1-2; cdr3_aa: ASSSRTGASGYT
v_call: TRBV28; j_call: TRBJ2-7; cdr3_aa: ASSSFERFYEQY
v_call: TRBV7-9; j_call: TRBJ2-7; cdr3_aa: ASSKVGSYEQY
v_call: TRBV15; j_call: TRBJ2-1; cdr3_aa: ATSRDRGNEQF
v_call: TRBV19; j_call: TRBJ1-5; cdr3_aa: ASSPGQGWHQPQH
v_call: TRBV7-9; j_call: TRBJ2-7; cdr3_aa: ASSFSRDNYEQY
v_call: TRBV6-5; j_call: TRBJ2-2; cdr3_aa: ASSYAGELF
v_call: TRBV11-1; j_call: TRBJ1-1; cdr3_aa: ASSNGQPEAF
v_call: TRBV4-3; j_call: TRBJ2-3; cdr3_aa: ASSQVGGGIADTQY
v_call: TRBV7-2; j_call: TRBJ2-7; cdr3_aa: ASSSSRDSYEQY
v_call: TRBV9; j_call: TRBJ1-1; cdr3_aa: ASSRQSMNTEAF
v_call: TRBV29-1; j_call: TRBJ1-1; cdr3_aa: SAWLNTEAF
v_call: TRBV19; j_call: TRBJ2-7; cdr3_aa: ASKKQGPYEQY
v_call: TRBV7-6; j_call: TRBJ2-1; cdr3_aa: ASSLPGGRRNEQF
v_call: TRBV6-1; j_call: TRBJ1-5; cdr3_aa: ASRLDSRGPQH
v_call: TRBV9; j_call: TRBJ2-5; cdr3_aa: ASSVQTQETQY
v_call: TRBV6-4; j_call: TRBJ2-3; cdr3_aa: ASSPGGSSGSAQY
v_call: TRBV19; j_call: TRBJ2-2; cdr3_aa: ASSMREYTGELF
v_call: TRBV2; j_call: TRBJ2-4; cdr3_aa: ASRLDRLAKNIQY
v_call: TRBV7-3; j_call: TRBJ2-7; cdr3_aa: ASSHTGGQPAYEQY
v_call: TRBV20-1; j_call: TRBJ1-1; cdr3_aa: SAGRGPEAF
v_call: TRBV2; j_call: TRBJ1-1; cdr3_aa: ASSEAGEGYTGRGTEAF
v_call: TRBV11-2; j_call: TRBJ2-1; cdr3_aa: ASSLLAGGMYNEQF
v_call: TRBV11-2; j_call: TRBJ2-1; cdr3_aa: ASSPNLGSWSYNEQF
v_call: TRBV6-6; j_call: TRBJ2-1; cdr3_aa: ASSYERGRGQF
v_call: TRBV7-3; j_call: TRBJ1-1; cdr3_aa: ASSRQGEAEAF
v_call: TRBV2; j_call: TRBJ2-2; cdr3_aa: ASSTQGKVRTGELF
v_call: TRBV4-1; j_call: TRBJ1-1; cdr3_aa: ASSQEYGHEAF
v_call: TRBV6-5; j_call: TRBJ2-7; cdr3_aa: ASSSTTGGHEQY
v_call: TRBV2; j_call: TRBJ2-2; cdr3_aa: ASSDRLAGVPGELF
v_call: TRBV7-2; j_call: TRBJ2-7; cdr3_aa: ASSEGNLAGDREQY